Listed here are 23 T cell receptor beta chains from one sample, sequenced in a study of shared T cell receptors in the human thymus. The assay was immunoSEQ multiplex PCR, and TCRdb's table has in-frame clones only and misses some. The top ten hold 0.01% to 0.015% of the sample, which has 500,000 to 550,000 clones, 75% to 80% seen once. This sample was also put to use in a study of human thymus T cells.

The sample comprised thymocytes. The source is a boy in the first two years of life with a congenital heart defect.

The V gene is TRBV4-3, the J gene TRBJ2-3; 8 nucleotides line up with TRBD2. This CDR3 is 18 amino acids long. J gave up 1 base and V 3 bases, and 12 bases lay outside the gene matches. Germline V gene data show CDR1 as LGHNA and CDR2 as YSLEER. CDR3 sequence: CASSQRELQRERTDTQYF. DNA of the CDR3: TGCGCCAGCAGCCAGAGGGAGCTACAGCGGGAGCGCACAGATACGCAGTATTTT.

The rearrangement uses TRBV4-1 and TRBJ2-3; the D gene is possibly TRBD2 (6 bases). Germline CDR1 and CDR2: MGHRA and YSYEKL. This CDR3 region has 15 residues. V shed 4 bases and J shed 5 bases, with 16 bases lying between them. The CDR3 bases are TGCGCCAGCAGCCCCTTGGAGGGGCTTGGAGATACGCAGTATTTT. Translated: CASSPLEGLGDTQYF.

In its sample, this clone was seen once. The J gene is TRBJ2-3, the V gene TRBV30; TRBD2 aligns across 8 bases. CDR1 and CDR2 (germline): GTSNPN, SVGIG (reference sequence). V shed 0 bases and J 0 bases; nucleotides not matched to a gene: 8. This CDR3 has 17 amino acids. The CDR3 here is CAWSVRAGGLSTDTQYF. The CDR3 coding sequence is TGTGCCTGGAGTGTGAGGGCGGGAGGACTCAGCACAGATACGCAGTATTTT.

V usage is TRBV4-3 and J usage is TRBJ2-7, with 7 bases fitting TRBD1. CDR3 length: 14 residues. CDR1 and CDR2 (germline): LGHNA, YSLEER. Trimming removed 0 bases from V and 3 bases from J; junction bases left unmatched: 2. In DNA form, the CDR3 reads TGCGCCAGCAGCCAAGAAGACAGGGTCTACGAGCAGTACTTC. The encoded protein is CASSQEDRVYEQYF.

The sample holds a few counts of this clone. The J gene is TRBJ1-5, the V gene TRBV19; no definite D call. The ends were cut back, 5 bases at V and 6 bases at J, with 11 bases in the middle. The CDR3 is 13 residues long. CDR1 and CDR2 from the germline V gene are LNHDA and SQIVND (reference sequence). The CDR3: CASSEGSGQPQHF. The DNA of the CDR3 is TGTGCCAGTAGTGAGGGATCGGGTCAGCCCCAGCATTTT. The whole variable domain, filled in from reference TRBV19 and TRBJ1-5, reads DGGITQSPKYLFRKEGQNVTLSCEQNLNHDAMYWYRQDPGQGLRLIYYSQIVNDFQKGDIAEGYSVSREKKESFPLTVTSAQKNPTAFYLCASSEGSGQPQHFGDGTRLSIL.

This chain joins TRBV9 and TRBJ2-7, with D tentatively TRBD2 (6 bases). Germline V CDR1 and CDR2: SGDLS, YYNGEE. Deletions cut 2 bases from V and 0 bases from J, with 9 bases between. The CDR3 totals 14 residues. CDR3 bases: TGTGCCAGCAGCGTGGGACTGCACTCCTACGAGCAGTACTTC. Translating it yields CASSVGLHSYEQYF.

V usage is TRBV19 and J usage is TRBJ1-2, with TRBD1 matching 9 bases. Per the germline V gene, CDR1 is LNHDA and CDR2 is SQIVND (reference sequence). There are 14 residues in the CDR3. Germline trimming cut 6 bases from V and 2 bases from J; bases unmatched to any gene: 4. This chain's CDR3 is CASRVTGGNYGYTF. Here the CDR3 DNA reads TGTGCCAGTAGGGTAACAGGGGGCAACTATGGCTACACCTTC.

The genes are TRBV27 and TRBJ1-2; D is unresolved. The CDR3 sequence is 13 residues long. V dropped 4 bases and J dropped 5 bases, with 11 bases sitting between them. The V gene's germline CDR1 is MNHEY and CDR2 SMNVEV (reference sequence). The CDR3 reads CASSWGGRYGYTF. In nucleotides, the CDR3 is TGTGCCAGCAGTTGGGGTGGGAGATATGGCTACACCTTC.

The chain joins TRBV5-1 to TRBJ2-1, with TRBD2 identical over 12 bases. This CDR3 has 16 amino acids. V gave up 4 bases and J gave up 2 bases; unmatched junction bases: 4. The germline CDR1 and CDR2 sequences are SGHRS and YFSETQ. Here the CDR3 DNA reads TGCGCCAGCAGCGCTGGACTAGCGGGACCCTACAATGAGCAGTTCTTC. It encodes CASSAGLAGPYNEQFF.

The gene calls are TRBV5-4 and TRBJ2-3; the match to TRBD1 covers 12 bases. This CDR3 comprises 17 residues. Trimming took 4 bases from V and 3 from J; bases not matched to a gene: 9. Germline V lookup: CDR1 SGHNT, CDR2 YYREEE (reference sequence). This CDR3 is CASSPHRDRGLTDTQYF. The DNA of the CDR3 is TGTGCCAGCAGCCCCCACCGGGACAGGGGGCTAACAGATACGCAGTATTTT. The full variable domain, with the rest looked up from reference TRBV5-4 and TRBJ2-3, is ETGVTQSPTHLIKTRGQQVTLRCSSQSGHNTVSWYQQALGQGPQFIFQYYREEENGRGNFPPRFSGLQFPNYSSELNVNALELDDSALYLCASSPHRDRGLTDTQYFGPGTRLTVL.

V and J are TRBV6-4 and TRBJ2-5; 10 bases agree with TRBD1. Germline V gene data show CDR1 as MRHNA and CDR2 as SNTAGT. The CDR3 is 15 residues long. V was clipped by 3 bases and J by 3 bases; unmatched bases: 4. CDR3 DNA: TGTGCCAGCAGTGAACGACAGGGGGCGGAAGAGACCCAGTACTTC. Translating it yields CASSERQGAEETQYF.

The gene calls are TRBV27 and TRBJ2-1; D gene uncertain. Germline V gene sequence: CDR1 MNHEY, CDR2 SMNVEV (reference sequence). CDR3 length: 13 amino acids. V was clipped by 7 bases and J by 5 bases, with 12 bases between them. The CDR3 is CASMRLGHNEQFF. The DNA of the CDR3 is TGTGCCAGCATGAGGCTAGGTCACAATGAGCAGTTCTTC.

In its sample, this clone was seen a few times. CDR3 in amino acids: CAGGQDYSNQPQHF. In DNA form, the CDR3 reads TGTGCCGGGGGACAGGATTATAGCAATCAGCCCCAGCATTTT. J is TRBJ1-5 and V is TRBV6-1; TRBD1 agrees at 8 bases. The J segment lost 0 bases and the V segment lost 11 bases, leaving 6 bases of the junction unmatched. There are 14 residues in the CDR3. The germline gives CDR1 MNHNS, CDR2 SASEGT.

The chain carries TRBV28 and TRBJ2-1; a possible D gene is TRBD2 (5 bases). The CDR3 totals 13 residues. The germline V gene has CDR1 MDHEN and CDR2 SYDVKM. V lost 6 bases to trimming and J lost 6 bases, with 12 bases between them. Here the CDR3 DNA reads TGTGCCAGCAGCCAAGGGAGCCGCAATGAGCAGTTCTTC. Translating it yields CASSQGSRNEQFF.

The chain employs TRBV11-2 and TRBJ2-5; D unclear. Germline V gene data show CDR1 as SGHAT and CDR2 as FQNNGV. The CDR3 extends over 13 amino acids. The V and J ends lost 4 bases and 5 bases respectively, with 11 bases between them. This chain's CDR3 is CASSCSTGETQYF. CDR3 nucleotide sequence: TGTGCCAGCAGCTGTTCGACCGGGGAGACCCAGTACTTC.

As DNA, the CDR3 is TGTGCCAGCAGTTTTAAGCGGGACTACAATGAGCAGTTCTTC. Translating it yields CASSFKRDYNEQFF. The V call is TRBV28, the J call TRBJ2-1, with TRBD2 matching over 7 bases. This CDR3 has 14 residues. Germline CDR1 is MDHEN and CDR2 is SYDVKM. The junction had 2 bases not matched to a gene; V was cut back by 3 bases and J by 3 bases.

This CDR3 reads CASSLRGGELFF. CDR3 nucleotide sequence: TGTGCCAGCAGTTTGCGGGGGGGGGAGCTGTTTTTT. V and J are TRBV28 and TRBJ2-2, with TRBD2 matching 7 bases. Germline V gene lookup returns CDR1 MDHEN and CDR2 SYDVKM. The CDR3 runs 12 residues. V shed 3 bases and J 8 bases; nucleotides not matched to a gene: 0.

The genes are TRBV19 and TRBJ2-2; D gene ambiguous. V lost 3 bases and J lost 1, with 9 bases in between. The germline CDR1 and CDR2 sequences are LNHDA and SQIVND (reference sequence). This CDR3 has 15 residues. The CDR3 coding sequence is TGTGCCAGTAGTATCAAGGCAGGGAACACCGGGGAGCTGTTTTTT. Its protein product is CASSIKAGNTGELFF. Filled out from reference TRBV19 and TRBJ2-2, the complete variable domain reads DGGITQSPKYLFRKEGQNVTLSCEQNLNHDAMYWYRQDPGQGLRLIYYSQIVNDFQKGDIAEGYSVSREKKESFPLTVTSAQKNPTAFYLCASSIKAGNTGELFFGEGSRLTVL.

The chain employs TRBV28 and TRBJ2-1; D remains unclear. In germline, CDR1 is MDHEN, CDR2 SYDVKM. V lost 5 bases to trimming and J lost 10 bases, with 6 bases between them. This CDR3 region has 10 residues. The CDR3 spells CASSHREQFF. Written as DNA, the CDR3 is TGTGCCAGCAGTCATCGGGAGCAGTTCTTC.

The V and J genes are TRBV15 and TRBJ1-2; 8 nucleotides align to TRBD1. The CDR3 length is 15 residues. Looked up from germline, CDR1 is LNHNV and CDR2 is YYDKDF (reference sequence). The trim removed 2 bases at V and 3 bases at J, leaving 5 bases unmatched. The CDR3 here is CATSRLGTGDYGYTF. The CDR3 nucleotides read TGTGCCACCAGCAGATTAGGGACAGGAGACTATGGCTACACCTTC.

A word on this clone: At one of its ends the junction is not consistent with the germline gene, which may arise from a read error. This chain joins TRBV7-7 and TRBJ1-4; D may be TRBD1 (5 bases). The CDR3 loop spans 16 amino acids. Germline CDR1 reads SSHAT; CDR2 reads FNYEAQ (reference sequence). CDR3: CASSLKTAATNEKLFF. In DNA, the CDR3 is TGTGCTAGCAGCTTAAAGACAGCCGCAACTAATGAAAAACTGTTTTTT.

This chain connects TRBV4-3 to TRBJ1-5, with 9 positions matching TRBD1. CDR3 length equals 15 residues. The V and J ends lost 3 bases and 3 bases, in that order; junction bases with no gene match: 3. The germline V gene has CDR1 LGHNA and CDR2 YSLEER. The CDR3 reads CASSQGTGNNQPQHF. CDR3 sequence (DNA): TGCGCCAGCAGCCAGGGGACAGGGAACAATCAGCCCCAGCATTTT.

A few counts support this clone. CDR3 DNA sequence: TGTGCCAGCAGCCCGGGACTAGGAAACAACGAGCAGTACTTC. Protein product: CASSPGLGNNEQYF. The rearrangement links TRBV11-3 to TRBJ2-7; 8 bases are shared with TRBD2. CDR1 is SGHNT and CDR2 is YENEEA in the germline V gene. The CDR3 covers 14 residues. Trimming cost V 5 bases and J 5 bases; bases outside gene matches: 8.